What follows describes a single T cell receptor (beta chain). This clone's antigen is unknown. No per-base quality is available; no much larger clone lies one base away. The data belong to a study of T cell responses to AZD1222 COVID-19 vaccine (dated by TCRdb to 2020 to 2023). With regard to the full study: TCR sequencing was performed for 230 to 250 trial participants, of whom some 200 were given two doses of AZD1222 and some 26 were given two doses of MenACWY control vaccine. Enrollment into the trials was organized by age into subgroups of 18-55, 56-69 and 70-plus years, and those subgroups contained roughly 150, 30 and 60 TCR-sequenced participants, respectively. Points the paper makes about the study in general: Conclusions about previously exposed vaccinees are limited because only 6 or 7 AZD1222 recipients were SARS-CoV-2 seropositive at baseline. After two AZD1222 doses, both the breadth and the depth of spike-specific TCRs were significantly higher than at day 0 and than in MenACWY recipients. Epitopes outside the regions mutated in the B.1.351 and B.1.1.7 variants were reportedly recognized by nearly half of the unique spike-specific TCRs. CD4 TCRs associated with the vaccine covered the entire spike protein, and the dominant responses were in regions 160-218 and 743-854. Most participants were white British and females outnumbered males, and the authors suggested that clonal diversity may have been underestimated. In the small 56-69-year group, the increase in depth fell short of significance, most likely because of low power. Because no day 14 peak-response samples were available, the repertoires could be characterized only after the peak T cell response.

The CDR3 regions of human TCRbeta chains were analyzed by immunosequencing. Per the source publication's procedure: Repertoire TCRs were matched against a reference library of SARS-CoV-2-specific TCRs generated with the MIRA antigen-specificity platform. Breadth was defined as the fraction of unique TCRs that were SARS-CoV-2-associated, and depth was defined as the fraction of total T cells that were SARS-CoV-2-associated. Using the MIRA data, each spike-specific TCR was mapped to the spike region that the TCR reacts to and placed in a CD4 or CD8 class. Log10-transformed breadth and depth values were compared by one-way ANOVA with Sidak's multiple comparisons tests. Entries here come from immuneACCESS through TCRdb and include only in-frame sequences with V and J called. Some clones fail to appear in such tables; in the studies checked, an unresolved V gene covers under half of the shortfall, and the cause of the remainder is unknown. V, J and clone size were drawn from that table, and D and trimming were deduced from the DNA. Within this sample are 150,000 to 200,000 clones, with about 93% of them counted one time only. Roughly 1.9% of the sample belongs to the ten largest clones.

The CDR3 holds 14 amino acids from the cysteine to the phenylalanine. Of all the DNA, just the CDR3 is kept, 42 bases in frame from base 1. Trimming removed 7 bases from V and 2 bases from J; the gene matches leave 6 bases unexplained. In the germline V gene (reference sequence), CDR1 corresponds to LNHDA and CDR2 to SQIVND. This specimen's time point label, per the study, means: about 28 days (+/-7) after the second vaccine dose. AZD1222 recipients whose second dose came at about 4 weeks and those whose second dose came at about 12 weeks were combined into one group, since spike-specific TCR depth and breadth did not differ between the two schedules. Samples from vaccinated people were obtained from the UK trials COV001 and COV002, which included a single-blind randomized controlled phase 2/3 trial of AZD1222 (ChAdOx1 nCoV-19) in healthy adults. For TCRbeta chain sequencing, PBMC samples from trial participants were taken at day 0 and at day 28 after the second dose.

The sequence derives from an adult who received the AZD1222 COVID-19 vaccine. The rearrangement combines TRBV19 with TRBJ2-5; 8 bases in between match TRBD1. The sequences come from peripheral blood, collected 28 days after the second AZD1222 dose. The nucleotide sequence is TGTGCCAGTACCCGGACAGGGCCTCAAGAGACCCAGTACTTC. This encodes CASTRTGPQETQYF.